A selection of T cell receptor beta chains follows, all from one sample in a study of shared clonotypes between healthy human individuals. TCRdb keeps only in-frame clones here, not all; method: immunoSEQ multiplex PCR. The sample has 2,100,000 or so clones, around 95% seen once. Material for sequencing was naive CD4+ T cells sorted from blood. These receptors originate from a young man in good health. Both conserved end residues are part of each CDR3. The D gene is left open where the match is weak. A row's size may be missing; if present it is once, few, many or a size class.

cdr3_aa: CASSSPGTDTQYF; cdr3_nt: TGTGCCAGCAGTTCCCCCGGGACAGATACGCAGTATTTT; d_call: -; clone_size: -; cdr3_length: 13; v_call: TRBV6-5; j_call: TRBJ2-3
cdr3_aa: CASSPGDISGYTF; cdr3_nt: TGTGCCAGCAGCCCGGGGGACATTTCTGGCTACACCTTC; d_call: -; clone_size: -; cdr3_length: 13; v_call: TRBV5-4; j_call: TRBJ1-2
cdr3_aa: CASGLASPGFF; cdr3_nt: TGTGCTAGTGGTTTGGCCAGCCCGGGATTCTTT; d_call: -; clone_size: -; cdr3_length: 11; v_call: TRBV12-5; j_call: TRBJ1-1
cdr3_aa: CASSPSDRGGCTF; cdr3_nt: TGTGCCAGCAGTCCCTCGGACAGGGGGGGGTGCACCTTC; d_call: TRBD1; clone_size: -; cdr3_length: 13; v_call: TRBV28; j_call: TRBJ1-2
cdr3_aa: CASSQEGQGIYEQYF; cdr3_nt: TGCGCCAGCAGCCAAGAGGGACAGGGGATCTACGAGCAGTACTTC; d_call: TRBD1; clone_size: -; cdr3_length: 15; v_call: TRBV4-3; j_call: TRBJ2-7
cdr3_aa: CASSLGGNMGYTF; cdr3_nt: TGTGCCAGCAGCTTAGGGGGGAACATGGGCTACACCTTC; d_call: -; clone_size: -; cdr3_length: 13; v_call: TRBV11-2; j_call: TRBJ1-2
cdr3_aa: CASSRTSGSYEQYF; cdr3_nt: TGTGCCAGCAGCAGAACTAGCGGCTCCTACGAGCAGTACTTC; d_call: -; clone_size: -; cdr3_length: 14; v_call: TRBV21-1; j_call: TRBJ2-7
cdr3_aa: CASSFAGQETQYF; cdr3_nt: TGTGCCAGCAGCTTCGCTGGCCAAGAGACCCAGTACTTC; d_call: -; clone_size: once; cdr3_length: 13; v_call: TRBV7-9; j_call: TRBJ2-5
cdr3_aa: CASSILGEKLFF; cdr3_nt: TGTGCCAGTAGTATCCTTGGGGAAAAACTGTTTTTT; d_call: -; clone_size: -; cdr3_length: 12; v_call: TRBV19; j_call: TRBJ1-4
cdr3_aa: CASSLAGGSKNIQYF; cdr3_nt: TGTGCCAGCAGCCTTGCAGGGGGCTCCAAAAACATTCAGTACTTC; d_call: TRBD1; clone_size: -; cdr3_length: 15; v_call: TRBV11-2; j_call: TRBJ2-4
cdr3_aa: CAIGQGGNQPQHF; cdr3_nt: TGTGCCATCGGCCAGGGTGGCAATCAGCCCCAGCATTTT; d_call: -; clone_size: -; cdr3_length: 13; v_call: TRBV10-3; j_call: TRBJ1-5
cdr3_aa: CAGGGATNSPLHF; cdr3_nt: TGTGCCGGTGGGGGGGCTACAAATTCACCCCTCCACTTT; d_call: -; clone_size: once; cdr3_length: 13; v_call: TRBV30; j_call: TRBJ1-6
cdr3_aa: CASSAPGRETQYF; cdr3_nt: TGTGCCAGCAGTGCCCCAGGGAGGGAGACCCAGTACTTC; d_call: -; clone_size: -; cdr3_length: 13; v_call: TRBV6-5; j_call: TRBJ2-5
cdr3_aa: CASNWGDRDNQPQHF; cdr3_nt: TGTGCCAGTAATTGGGGTGACAGGGACAATCAGCCCCAGCATTTT; d_call: TRBD1; clone_size: -; cdr3_length: 15; v_call: TRBV19; j_call: TRBJ1-5
cdr3_aa: CASSTPAVAKNIQYF; cdr3_nt: TGTGCCAGCAGCACCCCGGCGGTAGCCAAAAACATTCAGTACTTC; d_call: -; clone_size: -; cdr3_length: 15; v_call: TRBV28; j_call: TRBJ2-4